The 10 T cell receptor beta chains listed next were all sequenced from one sample in a study of chemoradiotherapy in HPV16-positive cancers. The method was immunoSEQ multiplex PCR; TCRdb's version includes in-frame clones alone and lacks a portion of them. The sample lists about 25,000 clones; roughly 94% were seen once. The sample was gathered from a patient who underwent chemoradiotherapy. The source is a human donor with HPV-associated anogenital cancer.

The J gene is TRBJ1-1, the V gene TRBV14; D call uncertain. Per germline, CDR1 SGHDN and CDR2 FVKESK. The CDR3 sequence is 14 residues long. V lost 4 bases and J 0 bases, leaving 9 bases between the germline ends. The CDR3 DNA reads as TGTGCCAGCAGCCCAAATTACTTGAACACTGAAGCTTTCTTT. It is translated as CASSPNYLNTEAFF.

The V gene is TRBV6-1, the J gene TRBJ1-1; TRBD1 matches 7 bases. V lost 4 bases to trimming and J lost 2 bases; unmatched junction nucleotides: 16. The CDR3 contains 18 residues. CDR1 is MNHNS and CDR2 is SASEGT in the germline V gene. In nucleotides, the CDR3 is TGTGCCAGCAGTGTACGACCAGATAACAGGGGCCCTAACACTGAAGCTTTCTTT. Amino acids: CASSVRPDNRGPNTEAFF.

The chain uses TRBV7-2 and TRBJ1-3; no reliable D call. Trimming shortened V by 0 bases and J by 1 base, and 4 bases separated the two germline ends. This CDR3 region has 14 residues. Germline CDR1 reads SGHTA; CDR2 reads FQGNSA. The CDR3 sequence: CASSLAVSGNTIYF. CDR3 nucleotide sequence: TGTGCCAGCAGCTTAGCTGTTTCTGGAAACACCATATATTTT.

The rearrangement uses TRBV9 and TRBJ1-3; 8 nucleotides agree with TRBD1. The J segment lost 1 base and the V segment lost 1 base, leaving 7 bases of the junction unmatched. The CDR3 consists of 17 residues. Germline CDR1 and CDR2: SGDLS and YYNGEE. CDR3 in amino acids: CASSVRGQARSGNTIYF. CDR3 nucleotides: TGTGCCAGCAGCGTACGGGGACAGGCCCGTTCTGGAAACACCATATATTTT.

The chain has TRBV4-1 and TRBJ2-7, with 7 bases matching TRBD2. The CDR3 has 15 amino acids. Trimming took 4 bases from V and 7 from J; bases not matched to a gene: 13. Germline CDR1 reads MGHRA; CDR2 reads YSYEKL. CDR3 nucleotides: TGCGCCAGCAGCCCCTTAGCGGGTACCTCTGGGGAGCAGTACTTC. Translation gives CASSPLAGTSGEQYF.

The chain employs TRBV5-4 and TRBJ2-6, with D tentatively TRBD2 (6 bases). Trimming took 2 bases from V and 3 from J, leaving 9 bases between them. This CDR3 spans 15 amino acids. Germline loops: CDR1 SGHNT, CDR2 YYREEE (reference sequence). CDR3 nucleotide sequence: TGTGCCAGCAGCTTTAGGAGGGTTGGGGCCAACGTCCTGACTTTC. It translates to CASSFRRVGANVLTF.

The rearrangement joins TRBV10-3 to TRBJ1-5; 7 bases agree with TRBD1. J gave up 6 bases and V 7 bases, and 6 bases lay outside the gene matches. There are 13 residues in the CDR3. CDR1 and CDR2 from the germline V gene are ENHRY and SYGVKD. This CDR3 is CAIKGQTGQPQHF. Here the CDR3 DNA reads TGTGCCATCAAGGGACAGACCGGTCAGCCCCAGCATTTT.

The rearrangement joins TRBV27 to TRBJ1-1; 8 bases agree with TRBD1. Germline V gene lookup returns CDR1 MNHEY and CDR2 SMNVEV (reference sequence). J gave up 5 bases and V 4 bases, and 9 bases lay outside the gene matches. The CDR3 consists of 15 residues. The CDR3 sequence: CASSSERTGRTEAFF. CDR3 in DNA: TGTGCCAGCAGTTCCGAGCGGACAGGGAGGACTGAAGCTTTCTTT.

CDR3 DNA sequence: TGTGCCAGCAGCCCTACGGGACAGGGGACAGCTAATGAAAAACTGTTTTTT. Translated, it gives CASSPTGQGTANEKLFF. J is TRBJ1-4 and V is TRBV5-8, with 10 nucleotides matching TRBD1. Germline V gene sequence: CDR1 SGHTS, CDR2 YDEGEE. Losses at the gene ends were 4 bases for V and 3 bases for J; bases not matched to a gene: 9. This CDR3 comprises 17 residues.

The chain carries TRBV5-8 and TRBJ2-7, with 9 bases matching TRBD1. Germline assignment: CDR1 SGHTS and CDR2 YDEGEE. Losses at the gene ends were 3 bases for V and 3 bases for J; bases not matched to a gene: 7. The CDR3 totals 15 residues. The chain's CDR3 is CASSSGQGKVYEQYF. The CDR3 DNA reads as TGTGCCAGCAGCTCAGGACAGGGGAAGGTCTACGAGCAGTACTTC.